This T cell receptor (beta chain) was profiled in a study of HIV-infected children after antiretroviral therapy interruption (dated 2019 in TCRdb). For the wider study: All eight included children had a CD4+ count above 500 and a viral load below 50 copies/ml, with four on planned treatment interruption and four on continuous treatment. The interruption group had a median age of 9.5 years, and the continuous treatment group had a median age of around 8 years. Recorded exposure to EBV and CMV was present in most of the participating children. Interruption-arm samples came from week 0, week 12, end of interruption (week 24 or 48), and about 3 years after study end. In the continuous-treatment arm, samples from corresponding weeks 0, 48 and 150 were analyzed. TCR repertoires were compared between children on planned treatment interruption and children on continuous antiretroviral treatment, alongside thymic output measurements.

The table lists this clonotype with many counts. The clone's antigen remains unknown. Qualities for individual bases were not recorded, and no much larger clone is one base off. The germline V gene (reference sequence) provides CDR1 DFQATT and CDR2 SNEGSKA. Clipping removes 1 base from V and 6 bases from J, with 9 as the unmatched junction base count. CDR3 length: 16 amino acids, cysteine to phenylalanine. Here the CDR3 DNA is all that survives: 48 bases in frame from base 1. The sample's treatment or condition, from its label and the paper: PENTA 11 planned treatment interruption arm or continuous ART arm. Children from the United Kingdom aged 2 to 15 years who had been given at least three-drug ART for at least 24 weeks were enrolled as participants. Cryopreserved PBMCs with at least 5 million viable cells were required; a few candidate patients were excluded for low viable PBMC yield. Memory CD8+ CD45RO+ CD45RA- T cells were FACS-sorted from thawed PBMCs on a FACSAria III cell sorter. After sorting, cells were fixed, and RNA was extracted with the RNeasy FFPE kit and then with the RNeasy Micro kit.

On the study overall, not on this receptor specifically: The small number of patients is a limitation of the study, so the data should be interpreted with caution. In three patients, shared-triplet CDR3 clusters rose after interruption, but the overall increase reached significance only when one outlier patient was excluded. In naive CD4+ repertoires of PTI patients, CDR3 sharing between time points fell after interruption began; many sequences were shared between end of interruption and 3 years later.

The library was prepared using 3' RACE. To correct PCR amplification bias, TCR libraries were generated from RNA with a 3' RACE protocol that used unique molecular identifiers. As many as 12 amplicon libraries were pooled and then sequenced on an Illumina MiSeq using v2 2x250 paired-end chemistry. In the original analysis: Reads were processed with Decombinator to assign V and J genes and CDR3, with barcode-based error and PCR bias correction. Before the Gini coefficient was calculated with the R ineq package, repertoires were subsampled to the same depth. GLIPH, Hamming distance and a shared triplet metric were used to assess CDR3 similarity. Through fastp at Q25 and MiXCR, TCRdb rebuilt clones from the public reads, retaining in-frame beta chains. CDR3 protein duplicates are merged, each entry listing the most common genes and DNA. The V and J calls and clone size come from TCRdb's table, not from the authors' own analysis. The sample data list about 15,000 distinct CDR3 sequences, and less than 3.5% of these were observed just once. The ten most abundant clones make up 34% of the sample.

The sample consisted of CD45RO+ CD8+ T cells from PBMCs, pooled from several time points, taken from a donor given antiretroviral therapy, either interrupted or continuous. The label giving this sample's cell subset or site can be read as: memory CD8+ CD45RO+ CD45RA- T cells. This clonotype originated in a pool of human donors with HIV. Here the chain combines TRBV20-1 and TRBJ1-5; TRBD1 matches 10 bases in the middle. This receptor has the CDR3 CSARAPGTGDSQPQHF. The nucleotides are TGCAGTGCTAGAGCTCCCGGGACAGGGGATAGTCAGCCCCAGCATTTT.